A single sample gave rise to the 9 T cell receptor beta chains below, sequenced in a study of blood T cell repertoires in COVID-19. Sequencing used immunoSEQ multiplex PCR; TCRdb keeps in-frame clones, though not all of them. The sample includes approximately 150,000 clones, 70% to 85% of them seen just once. Sequenced: peripheral blood. The origin of the receptors is a woman between 45 and 65 years old in a cohort sampled during active or convalescent COVID-19.

This chain links TRBV2 with TRBJ1-4; 7 nucleotides agree with TRBD1. Germline V gene data show CDR1 as SNHLY and CDR2 as FYNNEI. The CDR3 has 13 residues. With V trimmed by 6 bases and J by 8 bases, 6 bases remained unmatched. The DNA of the CDR3 is TGTGCCAGCAGGGGGACAGCCATAGAAAAACTGTTTTTT. Translation: CASRGTAIEKLFF.

This chain connects TRBV7-2 to TRBJ1-2; 8 bases fit TRBD1. J lost 4 bases, V lost 6 bases, and 13 bases had no gene match. This CDR3 is built from 16 residues. Germline CDR1 is SGHTA and CDR2 is FQGNSA. This CDR3 reads CASRRWTGTKIYGYTF. The CDR3 DNA is TGTGCCAGCAGACGATGGACAGGGACCAAGATCTATGGCTACACCTTC.

The J gene is TRBJ2-3, the V gene TRBV19; the match to TRBD2 covers 12 bases. With 3 bases clipped from V and 2 bases from J, the junction kept 3 bases outside the gene matches. CDR1 and CDR2 (germline): LNHDA, SQIVND (reference sequence). CDR3 length: 16 residues. CDR3 sequence (DNA): TGTGCCAGTAGTATTGGACTAGCGGGGTTCACAGATACGCAGTATTTT. The encoded protein is CASSIGLAGFTDTQYF. Complete variable domain (other parts from reference TRBV19 and TRBJ2-3): DGGITQSPKYLFRKEGQNVTLSCEQNLNHDAMYWYRQDPGQGLRLIYYSQIVNDFQKGDIAEGYSVSREKKESFPLTVTSAQKNPTAFYLCASSIGLAGFTDTQYFGPGTRLTVL.

The V call is TRBV6-6, the J call TRBJ2-7, with D possibly being TRBD1 (6 bases). Germline CDR1 MNHNY, CDR2 SVGAGI (reference sequence). CDR3 length equals 14 residues. Between the trimmed V and J ends, which lost 11 bases and 0 bases, there was a span of 17 bases. As DNA, the CDR3 is TGTGCCTCCCGCCTAGGGACAAGCTCCTACGAGCAGTACTTC. Translated: CASRLGTSSYEQYF.

The chain is built from TRBV6-5 and TRBJ1-5; no definite D call. Germline V gene data show CDR1 as MNHEY and CDR2 as SVGAGI. Trimming left V 5 bases short and J 2 bases short, with 10 bases between. The CDR3 is 14 residues long. The DNA of the CDR3 is TGTGCCAGCAGTCCTGACAACCGCAATCAGCCCCAGCATTTT. Protein product: CASSPDNRNQPQHF.

V and J are TRBV30 and TRBJ1-6; 7 positions agree with TRBD1. V trimming: 3 bases; J trimming: 5 bases; junction bases outside the gene matches: 4. This CDR3 contains 14 residues. Germline lookup yields CDR1 GTSNPN and CDR2 SVGIG (reference sequence). DNA for the CDR3: TGTGCCTGGAGCATCGGGACAGATAATTCACCCCTCCACTTT. Translating gives CAWSIGTDNSPLHF. Drawing the rest from reference TRBV30 and TRBJ1-6, the complete variable domain is SQTIHQWPATLVQPVGSPLSLECTVEGTSNPNLYWYRQAAGRGLQLLFYSVGIGQISSEVPQNLSASRPQDRQFILSSKKLLLSDSGFYLCAWSIGTDNSPLHFGNGTRLTVT.

The chain links TRBV7-6 to TRBJ1-3, with D perhaps TRBD1 (6 bases). Trimming shortened V by 5 bases and J by 0 bases, and 14 bases separated the two germline ends. Per germline, CDR1 SGHVS and CDR2 FNYEAQ. The CDR3 runs to 16 residues. CDR3: CASSPRQEISGNTIYF. The CDR3, as DNA: TGTGCCAGCAGCCCCCGACAGGAAATCTCTGGAAACACCATATATTTT.

The genes are TRBV28 and TRBJ1-1; D may be TRBD1 (5 bases). CDR1 and CDR2 (germline): MDHEN, SYDVKM. The length of the CDR3 is 14 residues. V was clipped by 6 bases and J by 0 bases, with 11 bases between them. The CDR3 region has the DNA TGTGCCAGCAGAACCACAGGAATGAACACTGAAGCTTTCTTT. It translates to CASRTTGMNTEAFF. Supplemented by reference TRBV28 and TRBJ1-1, the full variable domain reads DVKVTQSSRYLVKRTGEKVFLECVQDMDHENMFWYRQDPGLGLRLIYFSYDVKMKEKGDIPEGYSVSREKKERFSLILESASTNQTSMYLCASRTTGMNTEAFFGQGTRLTVV.

This CDR3 reads CASSLRTGGGTDTQYF. As DNA, the CDR3 is TGCGCCAGCAGCCTACGGACAGGGGGAGGCACAGATACGCAGTATTTT. The rearrangement joins TRBV5-1 to TRBJ2-3; 10 bases align to TRBD1. The germline V gene encodes CDR1 SGHRS and CDR2 YFSETQ. The length of the CDR3 is 16 residues. The J segment lost 1 base and the V segment lost 4 bases, leaving 6 bases of the junction unmatched.